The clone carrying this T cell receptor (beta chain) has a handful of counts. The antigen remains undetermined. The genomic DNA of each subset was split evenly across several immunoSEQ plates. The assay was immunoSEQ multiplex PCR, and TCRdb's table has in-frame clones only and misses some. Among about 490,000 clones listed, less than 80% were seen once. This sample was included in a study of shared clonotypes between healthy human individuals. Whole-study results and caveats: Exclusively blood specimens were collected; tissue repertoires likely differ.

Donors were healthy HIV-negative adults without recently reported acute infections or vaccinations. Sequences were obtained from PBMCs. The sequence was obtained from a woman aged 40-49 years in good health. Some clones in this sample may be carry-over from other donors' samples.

In DNA, the CDR3 is TGTGCCAGCAGTTTTGCTAGGGGCCAAGAGACCCAGTACTTC. Protein: CASSFARGQETQYF. This chain links TRBV5-4 with TRBJ2-5, with D possibly being TRBD1 (5 bases). V was clipped by 5 bases and J by 1 base, with 12 bases between them. This CDR3 region has 14 residues. CDR1 SGHNT and CDR2 YYREEE come from the germline V gene (reference sequence). The variable domain in full, with the rest retrieved from reference TRBV5-4 and TRBJ2-5, is ETGVTQSPTHLIKTRGQQVTLRCSSQSGHNTVSWYQQALGQGPQFIFQYYREEENGRGNFPPRFSGLQFPNYSSELNVNALELDDSALYLCASSFARGQETQYFGPGTRLLVL.